This TCR beta chain was sequenced during a study of blood T cells in healthy people across ages. Germline CDR1 and CDR2: LNHDA and SQIVND (reference sequence). Deletions cut 4 bases from V and 11 bases from J, with 15 bases between. CDR3 size: 13 residues. Concerning this clonotype itself: Antigen specificity is unknown.

Notes on the study in general: No conclusive comparison of naive versus antigen-experienced cells was possible with unsorted PBMCs.

Caucasian, healthy and from Russia, the donors were aged between 6 and 90. Per individual sample, total RNA of at least 5.5 micrograms was extracted. PCR was performed a second time for 7 to 11 cycles using a sample-barcoded 5' primer and a J-beta primer mix. TCRdb re-called the 5' RACE reads with MiXCR, one entry per CDR3 protein. The profile shows hundreds of thousands of distinct CDR3 sequences, roughly 34% of them singletons. The sequencing input was blood. This clonotype was obtained from a man between 18 and 35 years old in good health. The chain uses TRBV19 and TRBJ1-5, with TRBD1 as a possible D gene (5 bases). CDR3 amino acids: CASSTGTLRAQHF. As DNA, the CDR3 is TGTGCCAGTAGTACTGGGACGCTTCGGGCCCAGCATTTT.